Listed here is a single TCR beta chain. This clone's antigen is unknown. Base quality data are lacking; no much larger clone is found one base away. The record originates from a study of shared clonotypes between healthy human individuals (dated by TCRdb to the early 2020s). In terms of the full investigation: The cohort comprised two women and a few men aged 18 to 49 years. For each donor, three plates each were used for CD4 naive and CD4 memory, two plates were used for CD8 naive, and one plate was used for CD8 memory. To estimate repertoire size and how much clonotype sharing occurs between individuals, the study deeply sequenced the blood TCR repertoires of about five healthy adults. Libraries were prepared and TCR repertoires were sequenced by different laboratories using diverse techniques, in order to increase sequencing depth and limit assay-specific biases. Leukapheresis yielded between about 0.94 and 8.9 billion PBMCs per donor. The study at large found these results: Based on pairwise subsampling, the degree of clonotype sharing among donors was expected to be affected by sequencing depth. Estimated clonotype richness was generally larger for naive than for memory subsets. Higher generation probabilities were observed for clonotypes shared by all four sorted-subset donors than for non-shared clonotypes. When a few donors were compared, the shared fraction of clonotypes was around 5% for naive CD4, around 3.5% for naive CD8, more than 2% for memory CD4, and 0.4% for memory CD8. Sampling was restricted to blood, and TCR repertoires in tissues likely differ from the TCR repertoires found in blood. Rarefaction of sorted-subset datasets indicated incomplete sequencing despite the large sequencing depth. The genetic and exposure-history diversity represented was limited by the small number of donors.

V trim: 5 bases; J trim: 0 bases; unmatched bases: 4. CDR1 and CDR2, looked up from the germline V gene, are MGHDK and SYGVNS. Measured from the cysteine to the phenylalanine, the CDR3 is 16 residues long. Kept here is only the CDR3 DNA, which spans 48 bases and is read in frame from base 1. Healthy HIV-negative adults with no recently reported acute infections or vaccinations were included as donors. Every donor was a Caucasian adult living in Nashville, Tennessee, USA. CD4+ T cells were enriched by magnetic negative selection; naive cells were then positively selected on CD45RA, and the negative fraction formed the memory subset. After blood collection by leukapheresis, PBMCs were isolated using Ficoll-Histopaque density gradient centrifugation and then cryopreserved in the vapor phase of liquid nitrogen. Analytical flow cytometry was used to check the purity and quantity of each magnetically sorted T cell population. From each sorted fraction, genomic DNA was isolated and quantified by UV absorbance on a Nanodrop 2000c.

Using the deep immunoSEQ assay, TCR CDR3 regions were amplified from genomic DNA by multiplex PCR. Extracted genomic DNA from each cell subset was distributed evenly across all wells of several immunoSEQ 96-well plates, and each plate was treated as a replicate. Each replicate PCR for sorted subsets received about 210 ng genomic DNA, equal to about 30,000 T cell genomes. Purified libraries were measured with a Qubit 3.0 fluorometer, size-checked on a Bioanalyzer 2100, and measured again with the KAPA Library Quantification kit. Every immunoSEQ 96-well plate was sequenced on a separate single-read 150-cycle Illumina NextSeq 550 flow cell. The paper's data handling went like this. Because only junctional sequences without quality scores were contained in the immunoSEQ output, filtering matching that applied to full-length reads could not be performed. To assign V/J genes and CDR3, sequences were annotated using PyIR, a Python wrapper for IgBLAST v1.9, with IMGT germline references. Reads with weak V/J assignments (E-value above 1e-6), missing CDR3, stop codons, out-of-frame junctions, or ambiguous translated residues were removed. A V3J clonotype was defined by an identical inferred V gene, J gene, and CDR3 amino acid sequence. Percentage overlap between repertoires was computed as shared unique clonotypes divided by the size of the smaller repertoire. RTK rarefaction, the Chao1 estimator, and Recon v2.1 estimates of unobserved clonotypes were used to assess repertoire richness. OLGA was used to compute generation probabilities for all TCRbeta clonotypes that the gDNA method yielded from a handful of donors. As stored in TCRdb, this immuneACCESS dataset retains in-frame rearrangements with V and J assigned. A fraction of the clones does not appear; measured against another copy, unresolved V genes explain less than half of the discrepancy, and the remainder lacks a known reason. V and J calls and clone size are copied from that table; D and trimming were computed from the DNA. In all, the sample holds millions of clones, and around 90% of those were seen once. The ten biggest clones cover 0.11% to 0.15% of the sample.

The chain uses TRBV25-1 and TRBJ2-3; 11 central bases correspond to TRBD2. This TCR was recovered from a man younger than 35 in good health. Sequencing was carried out using naive CD4+ T cells sorted from blood. This specimen's cell subset or site label, per the study, means: CD45RA+ positively selected. DNA sequence: TGTGCCAGCAGTTATTTAGCGGGAGGGAGCACAGATACGCAGTATTTT. Translated, this is CASSYLAGGSTDTQYF.